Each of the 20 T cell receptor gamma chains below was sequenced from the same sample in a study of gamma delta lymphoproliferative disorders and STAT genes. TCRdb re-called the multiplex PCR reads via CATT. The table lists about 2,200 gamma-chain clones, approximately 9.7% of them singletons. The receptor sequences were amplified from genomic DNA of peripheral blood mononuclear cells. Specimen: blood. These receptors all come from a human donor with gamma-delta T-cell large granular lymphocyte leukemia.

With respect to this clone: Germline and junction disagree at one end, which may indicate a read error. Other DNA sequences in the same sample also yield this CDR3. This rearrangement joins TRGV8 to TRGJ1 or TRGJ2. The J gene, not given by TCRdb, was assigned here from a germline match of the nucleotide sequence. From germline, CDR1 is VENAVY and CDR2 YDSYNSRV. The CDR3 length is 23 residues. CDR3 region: CATWDRPPACSPTANSNYYKKLF. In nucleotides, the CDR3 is TGTGCAACCTGGGATAGGCCGCCGGCCTGTTCCCCAACGGCCAATTCGAATTATTATAAGAAACTCTTT.

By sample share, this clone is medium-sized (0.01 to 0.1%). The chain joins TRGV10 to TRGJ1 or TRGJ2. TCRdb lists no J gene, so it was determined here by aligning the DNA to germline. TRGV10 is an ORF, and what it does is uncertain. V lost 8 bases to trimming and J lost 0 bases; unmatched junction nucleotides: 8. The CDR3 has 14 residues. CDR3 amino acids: CAAWHRKNYYKKLF. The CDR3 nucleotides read TGTGCTGCGTGGCATCGAAAGAATTATTATAAGAAACTCTTT.

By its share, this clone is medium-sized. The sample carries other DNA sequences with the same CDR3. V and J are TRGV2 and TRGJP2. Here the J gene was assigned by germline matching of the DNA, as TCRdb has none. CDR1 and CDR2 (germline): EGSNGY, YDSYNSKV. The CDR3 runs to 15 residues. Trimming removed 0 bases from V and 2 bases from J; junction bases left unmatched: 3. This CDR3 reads CATWDGPSSDWIKTF. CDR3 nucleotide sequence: TGTGCCACCTGGGACGGGCCAAGTAGTGATTGGATCAAGACGTTT.

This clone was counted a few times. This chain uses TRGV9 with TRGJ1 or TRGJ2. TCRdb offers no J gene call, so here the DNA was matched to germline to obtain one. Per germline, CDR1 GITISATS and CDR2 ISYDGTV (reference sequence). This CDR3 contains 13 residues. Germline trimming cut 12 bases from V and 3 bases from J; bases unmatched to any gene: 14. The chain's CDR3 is CAPYKAFYYKKLF. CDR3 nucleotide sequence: TGTGCCCCTTACAAGGCGTTTTATTATAAGAAACTCTTT.

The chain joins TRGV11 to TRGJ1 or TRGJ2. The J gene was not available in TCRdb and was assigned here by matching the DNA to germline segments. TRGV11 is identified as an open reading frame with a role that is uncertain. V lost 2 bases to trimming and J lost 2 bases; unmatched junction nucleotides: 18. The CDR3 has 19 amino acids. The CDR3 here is CACWIRRPLRTDHYYKKLF. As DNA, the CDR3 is TGTGCCTGCTGGATTAGGCGACCTCTCCGCACGGACCATTATTATAAGAAACTCTTT.

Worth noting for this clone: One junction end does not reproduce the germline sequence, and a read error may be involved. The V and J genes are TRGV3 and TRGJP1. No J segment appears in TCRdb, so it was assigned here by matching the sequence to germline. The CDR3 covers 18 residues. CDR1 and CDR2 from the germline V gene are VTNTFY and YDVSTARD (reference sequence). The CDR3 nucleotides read TGTGCCACCTGGGACAGGCCTCGGATAGGTACCAATGGTTGGTTCAAGATATTT. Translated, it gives CATWDRPRIGTNGWFKIF.

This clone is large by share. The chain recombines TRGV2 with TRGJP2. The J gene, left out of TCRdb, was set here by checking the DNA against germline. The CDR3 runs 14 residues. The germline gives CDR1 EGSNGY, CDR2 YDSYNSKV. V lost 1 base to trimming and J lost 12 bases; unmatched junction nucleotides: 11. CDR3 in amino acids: CATWDGSDVGIKTF. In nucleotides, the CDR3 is TGTGCCACCTGGGACGGCTCCGATGTGGGGATCAAGACGTTT.

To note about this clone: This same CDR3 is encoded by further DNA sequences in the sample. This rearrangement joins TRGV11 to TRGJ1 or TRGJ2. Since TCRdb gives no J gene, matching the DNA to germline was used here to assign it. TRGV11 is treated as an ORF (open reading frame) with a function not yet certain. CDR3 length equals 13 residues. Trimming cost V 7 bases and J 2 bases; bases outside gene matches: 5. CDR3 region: CACWIRHYYKKLF. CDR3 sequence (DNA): TGTGCCTGCTGGATAAGACATTATTATAAGAAACTCTTT.

The DNA for the CDR3 is TGTGCCTTGTGGGAGGCCCTCTTTTATTATAAGAAACTCTTT. Amino acid sequence: CALWEALFYYKKLF. The chain is built from TRGV9 and TRGJ1 or TRGJ2. The J gene, not given by TCRdb, was assigned here from a germline match of the nucleotide sequence. With 2 bases clipped from V and 3 bases from J, the junction kept 7 bases outside the gene matches. There are 14 residues in the CDR3. CDR1 GITISATS and CDR2 ISYDGTV come from the germline V gene (reference sequence).

The CDR3 is CATPVGKLF. Here the CDR3 DNA reads TGTGCCACCCCGGTGGGGAAACTCTTT. The V call is TRGV8, the J call TRGJ1 or TRGJ2. TCRdb lists no J gene, so it was determined here by aligning the DNA to germline. This CDR3 comprises 9 residues. Germline CDR1 and CDR2: VENAVY and YDSYNSRV. With 9 bases clipped from V and 12 bases from J, the junction kept 8 bases outside the gene matches.

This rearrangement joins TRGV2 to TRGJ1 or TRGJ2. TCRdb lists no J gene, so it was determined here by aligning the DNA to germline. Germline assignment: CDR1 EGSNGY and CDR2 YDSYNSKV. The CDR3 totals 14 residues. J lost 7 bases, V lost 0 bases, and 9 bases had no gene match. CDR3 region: CATWDGRALYKKLF. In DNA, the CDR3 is TGTGCCACCTGGGACGGGCGGGCCTTATATAAGAAACTCTTT.

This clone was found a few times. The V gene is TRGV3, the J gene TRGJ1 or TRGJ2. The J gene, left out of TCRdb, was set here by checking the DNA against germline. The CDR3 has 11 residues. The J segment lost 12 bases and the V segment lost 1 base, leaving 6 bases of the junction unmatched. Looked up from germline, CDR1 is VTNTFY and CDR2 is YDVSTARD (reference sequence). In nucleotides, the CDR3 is TGTGCCACCTGGGACAGAATAGGGAAACTCTTT. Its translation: CATWDRIGKLF.

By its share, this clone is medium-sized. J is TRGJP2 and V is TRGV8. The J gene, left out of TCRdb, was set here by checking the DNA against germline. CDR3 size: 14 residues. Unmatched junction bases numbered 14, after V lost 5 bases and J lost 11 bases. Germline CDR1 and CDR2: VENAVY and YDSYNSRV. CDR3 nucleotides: TGTGCCACCTGGGCCCCGGGGTGTGGGTGGATCAAGACGTTT. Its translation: CATWAPGCGWIKTF.

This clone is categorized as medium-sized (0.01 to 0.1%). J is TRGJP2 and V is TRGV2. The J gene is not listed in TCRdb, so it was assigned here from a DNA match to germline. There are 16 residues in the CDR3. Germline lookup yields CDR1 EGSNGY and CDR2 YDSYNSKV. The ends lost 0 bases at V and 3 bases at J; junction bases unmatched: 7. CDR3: CATWDGPGGSDWIKTF. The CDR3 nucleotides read TGTGCCACCTGGGACGGGCCAGGGGGTAGTGATTGGATCAAGACGTTT.

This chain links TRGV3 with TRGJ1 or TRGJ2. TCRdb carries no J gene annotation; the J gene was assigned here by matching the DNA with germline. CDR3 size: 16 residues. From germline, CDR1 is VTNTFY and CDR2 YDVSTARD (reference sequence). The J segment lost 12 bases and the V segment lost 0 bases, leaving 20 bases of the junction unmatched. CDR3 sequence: CATWDRPGPERPTKLF. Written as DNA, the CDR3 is TGTGCCACCTGGGACAGGCCCGGGCCTGAACGACCCACGAAACTCTTT.

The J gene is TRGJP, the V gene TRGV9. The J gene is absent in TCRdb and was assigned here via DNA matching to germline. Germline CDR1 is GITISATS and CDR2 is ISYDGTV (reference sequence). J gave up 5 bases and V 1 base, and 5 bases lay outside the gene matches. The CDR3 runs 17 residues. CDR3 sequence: CALWEVPEELGKKIKVF. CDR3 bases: TGTGCCTTGTGGGAGGTTCCAGAAGAGTTGGGCAAAAAAATCAAGGTATTT.

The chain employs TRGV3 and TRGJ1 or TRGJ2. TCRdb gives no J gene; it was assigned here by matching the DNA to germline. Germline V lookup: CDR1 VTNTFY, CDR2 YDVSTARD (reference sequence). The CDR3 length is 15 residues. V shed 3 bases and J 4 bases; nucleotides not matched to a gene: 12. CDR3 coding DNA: TGTGCCACCTGGGACGAGAGGGGAAGGTATTATAAGAAACTCTTT. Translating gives CATWDERGRYYKKLF.

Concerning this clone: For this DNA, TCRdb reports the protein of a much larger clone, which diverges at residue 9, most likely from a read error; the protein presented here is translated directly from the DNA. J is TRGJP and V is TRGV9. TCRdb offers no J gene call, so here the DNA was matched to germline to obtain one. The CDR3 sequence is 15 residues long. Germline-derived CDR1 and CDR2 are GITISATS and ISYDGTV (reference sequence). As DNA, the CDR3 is TGTGCCTTGTGGGATACAGAGTTGAGCAAAAAAATCAAGGTATTT. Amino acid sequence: CALWDTELSKKIKVF.

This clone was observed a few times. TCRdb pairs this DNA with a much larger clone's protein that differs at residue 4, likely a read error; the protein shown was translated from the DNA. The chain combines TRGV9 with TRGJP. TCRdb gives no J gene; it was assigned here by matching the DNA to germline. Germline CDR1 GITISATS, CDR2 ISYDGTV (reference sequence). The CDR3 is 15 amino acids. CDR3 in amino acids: CALREEELGKKIKVF. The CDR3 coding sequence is TGTGCCTTGCGGGAGGAAGAGTTGGGCAAAAAAATCAAGGTATTT.

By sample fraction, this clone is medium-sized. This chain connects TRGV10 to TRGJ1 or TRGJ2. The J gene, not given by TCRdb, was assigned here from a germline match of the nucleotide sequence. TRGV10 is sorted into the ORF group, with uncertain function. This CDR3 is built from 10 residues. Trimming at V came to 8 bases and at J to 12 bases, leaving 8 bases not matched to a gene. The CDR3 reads CAAWGGRKLF. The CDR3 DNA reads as TGTGCTGCGTGGGGGGGTCGGAAACTCTTT.